A single sample is the source of the 2 T cell receptor beta chains below, sequenced in a study of blood T cells in healthy people across ages. With a J-beta primer mix and a sample-barcoded 5' primer, a second PCR ran roughly 6 to 12 cycles. TCRdb re-called the 5' RACE reads with MiXCR, one entry per CDR3 protein. The data hold about 830,000 distinct CDR3 sequences, with around 62% observed a single time. Sequenced: blood. All receptors come from a man aged 25 to 40 in good health.

This chain links TRBV5-5 with TRBJ1-1; possibly TRBD1 for D (5 bases). Germline V gene sequence: CDR1 SGHKS, CDR2 YYEKEE (reference sequence). The CDR3 consists of 15 residues. Trimming removed 0 bases from V and 2 bases from J, with 11 bases in between. The CDR3 protein is CASSLAGTGNTEAFF. In DNA form, the CDR3 reads TGTGCCAGCAGCTTGGCAGGGACTGGCAACACTGAAGCTTTCTTT.

This rearrangement joins TRBV12-3 or TRBV12-4 to TRBJ2-3; D is tentatively TRBD1 or TRBD2 (5 bases each). The V end was cut by 2 bases, the J end by 2 bases, with 11 bases between. The CDR3 length is 15 residues. CDR3 bases: TGTGCCAGCAGTTTAAGCTCGGGGCACACAGATACGCAGTATTTT. As protein: CASSLSSGHTDTQYF.